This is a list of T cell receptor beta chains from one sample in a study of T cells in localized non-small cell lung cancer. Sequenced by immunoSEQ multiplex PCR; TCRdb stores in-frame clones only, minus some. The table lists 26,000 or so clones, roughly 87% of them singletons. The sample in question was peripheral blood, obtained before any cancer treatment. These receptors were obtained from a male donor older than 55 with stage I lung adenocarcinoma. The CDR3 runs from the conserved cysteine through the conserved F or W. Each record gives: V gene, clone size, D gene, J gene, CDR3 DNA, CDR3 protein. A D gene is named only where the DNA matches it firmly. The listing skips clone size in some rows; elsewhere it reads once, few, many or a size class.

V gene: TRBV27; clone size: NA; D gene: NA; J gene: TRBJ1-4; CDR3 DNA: TGTGCCAGCAGTTCATTTACAACTAATGAAAAACTGTTTTTT; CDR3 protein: CASSSFTTNEKLFF
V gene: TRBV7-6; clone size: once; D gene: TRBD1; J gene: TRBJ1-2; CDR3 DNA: TGTGCCAGCAGCCTCGGGACAGCTGGCTACACCTTC; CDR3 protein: CASSLGTAGYTF
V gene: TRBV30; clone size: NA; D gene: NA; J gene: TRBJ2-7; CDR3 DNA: TGTGCCTGGAGTGCTAGTTTTCCAACCTACGAGCAGTACTTC; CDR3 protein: CAWSASFPTYEQYF
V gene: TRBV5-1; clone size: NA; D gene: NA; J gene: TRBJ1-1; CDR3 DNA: TGCGCCAGCAGCTTGGAACAGGGTGAAGCTTTCTTT; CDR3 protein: CASSLEQGEAFF
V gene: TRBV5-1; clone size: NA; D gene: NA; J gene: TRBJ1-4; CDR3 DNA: TGCGCCAGCAGCTTGGACAGGGTTTCAACTAATGAAAAACTGTTTTTT; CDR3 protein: CASSLDRVSTNEKLFF
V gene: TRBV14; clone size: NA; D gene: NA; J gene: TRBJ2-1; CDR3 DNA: TGTGCCAGCAGCAATATTCTAAGCTCCTACAATGAGCAGTTCTTC; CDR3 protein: CASSNILSSYNEQFF
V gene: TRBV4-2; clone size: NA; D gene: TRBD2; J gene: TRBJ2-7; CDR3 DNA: TGTGCCAGCAGCCTCTTGGGGGGGACCCTCGAGCAGTACTTC; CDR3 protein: CASSLLGGTLEQYF
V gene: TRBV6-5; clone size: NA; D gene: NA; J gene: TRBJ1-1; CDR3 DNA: TGTGCCAGCAGTTCCCGACAGTGGGCTGAAGCTTTCTTT; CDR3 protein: CASSSRQWAEAFF
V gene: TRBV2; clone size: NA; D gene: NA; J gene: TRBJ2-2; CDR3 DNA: TGTGCCAGCTCACGGACCGCCAGCGGGGAGCTGTTTTTT; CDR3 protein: CASSRTASGELFF
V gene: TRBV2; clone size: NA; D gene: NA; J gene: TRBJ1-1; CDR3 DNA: TGTGCCAGCATTCTCGGGGCGCACACTGAAGCTTTCTTT; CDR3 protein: CASILGAHTEAFF
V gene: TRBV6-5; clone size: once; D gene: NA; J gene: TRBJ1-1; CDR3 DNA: TGTGCCAGCAGTTACACCTTGGGCACTGAAGCTTTCTTT; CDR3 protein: CASSYTLGTEAFF
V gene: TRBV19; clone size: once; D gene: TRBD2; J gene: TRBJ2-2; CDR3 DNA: TGTGCCAGCTTCAGCGGGGGGCTAGTGGGGGAGCTGTTTTTT; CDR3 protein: CASFSGGLVGELFF
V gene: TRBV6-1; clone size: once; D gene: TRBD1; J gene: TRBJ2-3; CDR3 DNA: TGTGCCAGCAGTGGCCTCCAGGGGGCAAGGGATACGCAGTATTTT; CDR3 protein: CASSGLQGARDTQYF
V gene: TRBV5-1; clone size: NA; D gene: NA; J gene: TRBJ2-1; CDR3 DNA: TGCGCCAGCAGCTTGGGGTCTACGGGGCGAACCTACAATGAGCAGTTCTTC; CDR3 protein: CASSLGSTGRTYNEQFF
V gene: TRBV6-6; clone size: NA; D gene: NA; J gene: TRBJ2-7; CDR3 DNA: TGTGCCAGCAGTTACCTCAGTACAGCCGACGAGCAGTACTTC; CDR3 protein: CASSYLSTADEQYF
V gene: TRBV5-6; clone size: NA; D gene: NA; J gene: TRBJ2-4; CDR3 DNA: TGTGCCAGCAGCAAGGGTGGTAGAACCAAAAACATTCAGTACTTC; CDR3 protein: CASSKGGRTKNIQYF
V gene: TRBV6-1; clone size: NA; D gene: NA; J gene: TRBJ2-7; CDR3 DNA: TGTGCCACCAGCAAGGCTTCCTACGAGCAGTACTTC; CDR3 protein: CATSKASYEQYF